The clone carrying this T cell receptor (beta chain) was detected a few times. Antigen specificity is unknown. Germline V gene lookup returns CDR1 DFQATT and CDR2 SNEGSKA (reference sequence). V lost 0 bases, J lost 2 bases, and 14 bases lay in between. The length of the CDR3 is 15 residues. This sample was included in a study of CD8 T cells in ankylosing spondylitis. Findings and caveats of the study: A motif of eight highly homologous TCR beta variants was seen as apparently characteristic of ankylosing spondylitis blood. Reportedly, significant enrichment of disease-linked clones occurred in matched ankylosing spondylitis synovial fluid.

MiXCR, applied by TCRdb to the 5' RACE reads, yields one record per CDR3 protein. The sample yields hundreds of thousands of distinct CDR3 sequences, 30% to 40% seen once. The chain joins TRBV20-1 to TRBJ2-7; D possibly corresponds to TRBD1 (7 bases). The receptor's source is a male donor with ankylosing spondylitis or in good health (not recorded which). Sequencing was done on a sample of blood, either unsorted or a sorted T cell fraction (not recorded which). The chain's CDR3 is CSARESGGFTYEQYF. The CDR3 DNA follows: TGCAGTGCTAGAGAATCAGGGGGGTTCACCTACGAGCAGTACTTC.